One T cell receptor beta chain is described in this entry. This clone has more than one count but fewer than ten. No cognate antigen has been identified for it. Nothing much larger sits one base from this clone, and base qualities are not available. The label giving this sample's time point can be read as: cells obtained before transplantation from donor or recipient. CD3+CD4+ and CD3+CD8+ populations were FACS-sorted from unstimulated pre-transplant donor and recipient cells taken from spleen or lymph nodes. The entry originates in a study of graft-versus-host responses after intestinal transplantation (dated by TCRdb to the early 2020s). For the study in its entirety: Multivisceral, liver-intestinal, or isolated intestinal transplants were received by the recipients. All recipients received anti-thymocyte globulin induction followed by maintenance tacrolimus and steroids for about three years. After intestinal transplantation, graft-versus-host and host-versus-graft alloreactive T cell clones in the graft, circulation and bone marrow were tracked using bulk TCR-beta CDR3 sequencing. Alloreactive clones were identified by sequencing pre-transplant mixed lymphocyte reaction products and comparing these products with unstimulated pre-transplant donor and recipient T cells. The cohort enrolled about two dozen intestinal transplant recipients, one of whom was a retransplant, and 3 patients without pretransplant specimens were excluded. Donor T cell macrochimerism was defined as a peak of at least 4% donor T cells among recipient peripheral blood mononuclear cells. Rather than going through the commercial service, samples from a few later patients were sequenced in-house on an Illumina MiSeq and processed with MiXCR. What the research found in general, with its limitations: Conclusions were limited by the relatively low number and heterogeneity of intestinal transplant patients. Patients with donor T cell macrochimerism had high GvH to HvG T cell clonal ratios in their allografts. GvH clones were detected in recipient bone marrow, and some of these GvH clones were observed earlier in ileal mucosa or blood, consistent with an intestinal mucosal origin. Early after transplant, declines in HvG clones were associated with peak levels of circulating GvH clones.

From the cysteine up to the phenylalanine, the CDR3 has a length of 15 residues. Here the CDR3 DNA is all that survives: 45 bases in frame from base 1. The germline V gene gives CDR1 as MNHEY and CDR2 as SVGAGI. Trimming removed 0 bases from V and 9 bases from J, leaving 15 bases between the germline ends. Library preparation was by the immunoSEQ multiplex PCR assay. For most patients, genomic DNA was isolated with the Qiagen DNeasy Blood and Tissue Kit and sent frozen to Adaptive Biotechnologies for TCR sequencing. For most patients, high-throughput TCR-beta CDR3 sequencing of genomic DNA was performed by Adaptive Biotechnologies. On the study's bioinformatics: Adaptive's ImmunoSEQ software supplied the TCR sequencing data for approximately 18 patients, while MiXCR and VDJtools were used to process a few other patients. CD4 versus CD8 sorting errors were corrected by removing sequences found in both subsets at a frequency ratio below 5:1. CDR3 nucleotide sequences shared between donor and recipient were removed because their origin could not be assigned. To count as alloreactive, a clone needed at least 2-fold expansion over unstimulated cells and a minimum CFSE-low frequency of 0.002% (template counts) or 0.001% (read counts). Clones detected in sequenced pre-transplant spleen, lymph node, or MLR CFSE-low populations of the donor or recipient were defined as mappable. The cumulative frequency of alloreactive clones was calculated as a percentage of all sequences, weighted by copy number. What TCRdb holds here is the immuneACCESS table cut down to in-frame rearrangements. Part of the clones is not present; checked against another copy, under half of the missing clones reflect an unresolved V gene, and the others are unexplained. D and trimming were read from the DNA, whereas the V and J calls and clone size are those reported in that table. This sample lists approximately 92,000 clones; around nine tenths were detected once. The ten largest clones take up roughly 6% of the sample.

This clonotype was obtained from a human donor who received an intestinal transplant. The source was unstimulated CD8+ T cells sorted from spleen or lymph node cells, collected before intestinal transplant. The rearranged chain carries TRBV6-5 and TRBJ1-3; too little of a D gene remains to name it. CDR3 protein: CASSYSMPTVGTIYF. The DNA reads TGTGCCAGCAGTTACTCGATGCCCACGGTCGGCACCATATATTTT.